What follows describes a single T cell receptor (beta chain). A second about 7 to 11 cycle PCR used barcoded and J-beta primers. TCRdb ran MiXCR on the 5' RACE reads and lists one entry per CDR3 protein. The table records around 800,000 distinct CDR3 sequences, 46% of them present only once. CDR3 length: 14 residues. Germline V gene sequence: CDR1 LNHNV, CDR2 YYDKDF (reference sequence). The entry originates in a study of blood T cells in healthy people across ages. Sequenced sample: blood. The V gene is TRBV15, the J gene TRBJ2-4; 7 bases are a match to TRBD1. TRBJ2-7 matches the DNA end more closely, so the J call is doubtful. The TCR originated in an elderly man in good health. The CDR3 loop reads CATSRGQGMNEQYF. Here the CDR3 DNA reads TGTGCCACCAGCAGAGGACAGGGAATGAACGAGCAGTACTTC.